Here is one T cell receptor (beta chain) with its context. This specimen comes from a study of Tregs in tolerant kidney transplant recipients. Sequenced by immunoSEQ multiplex PCR; TCRdb stores in-frame clones only, minus some. The sample contains tens of thousands of clones, under 95% of which appear only once. The CDR3 loop spans 15 amino acids. Germline V gene sequence: CDR1 KGHSH, CDR2 LQKENI. V dropped 3 bases and J dropped 4; count of bases not matched to a gene: 2. The source of this sequence is a human donor in good health. The source material was Tregs from blood. The chain combines TRBV18 with TRBJ2-7; the match to TRBD2 covers 14 bases. The CDR3 loop is CASSPGTSGSYEQYF. Written as DNA, the CDR3 is TGTGCCAGCTCACCCGGGACTAGCGGGAGTTACGAGCAGTACTTC.